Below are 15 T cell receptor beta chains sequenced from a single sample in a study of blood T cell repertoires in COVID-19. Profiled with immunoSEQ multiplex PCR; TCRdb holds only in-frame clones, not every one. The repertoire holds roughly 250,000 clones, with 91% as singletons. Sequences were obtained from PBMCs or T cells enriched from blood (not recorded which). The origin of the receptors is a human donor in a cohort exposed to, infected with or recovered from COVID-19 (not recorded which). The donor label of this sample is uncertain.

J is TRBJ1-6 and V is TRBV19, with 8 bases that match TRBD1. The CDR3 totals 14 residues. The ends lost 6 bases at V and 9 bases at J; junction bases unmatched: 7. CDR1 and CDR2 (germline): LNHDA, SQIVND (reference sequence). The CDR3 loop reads CASSDRGMGSPLHF. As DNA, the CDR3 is TGTGCCAGTAGCGACAGGGGTATGGGTTCACCCCTCCACTTT. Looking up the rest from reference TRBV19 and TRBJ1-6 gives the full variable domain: DGGITQSPKYLFRKEGQNVTLSCEQNLNHDAMYWYRQDPGQGLRLIYYSQIVNDFQKGDIAEGYSVSREKKESFPLTVTSAQKNPTAFYLCASSDRGMGSPLHFGNGTRLTVT.

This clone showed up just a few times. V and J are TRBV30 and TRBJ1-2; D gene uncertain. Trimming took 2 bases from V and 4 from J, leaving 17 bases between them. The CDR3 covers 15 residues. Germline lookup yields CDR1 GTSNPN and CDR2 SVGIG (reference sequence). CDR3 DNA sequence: TGTGCCTGGAGTCCGCAACTTGTACGAGGCTATGGCTACACCTTC. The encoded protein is CAWSPQLVRGYGYTF.

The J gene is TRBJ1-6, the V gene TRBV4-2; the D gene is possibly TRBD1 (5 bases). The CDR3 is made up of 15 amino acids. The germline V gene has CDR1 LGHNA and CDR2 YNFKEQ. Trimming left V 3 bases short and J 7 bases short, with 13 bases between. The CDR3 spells CASSQDGRGNSPLHF. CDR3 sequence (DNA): TGTGCCAGCAGCCAGGACGGACGGGGGAATTCACCCCTCCACTTT.

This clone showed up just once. The CDR3 reads CASRETGSRGNTIYF. The CDR3 nucleotides read TGTGCCAGCCGAGAGACCGGGTCGCGTGGAAACACCATATATTTT. The chain has TRBV2 and TRBJ1-3; D unclear. Trimming removed 8 bases from V and 3 bases from J, with 17 bases in between. The CDR3 consists of 15 residues. Germline V lookup: CDR1 SNHLY, CDR2 FYNNEI.

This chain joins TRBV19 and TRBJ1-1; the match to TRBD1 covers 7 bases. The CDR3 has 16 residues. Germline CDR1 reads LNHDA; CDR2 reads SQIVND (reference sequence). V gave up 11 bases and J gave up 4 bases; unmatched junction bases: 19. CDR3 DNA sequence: TGTGCCCGCAATCCCACCCTTGACAGGGAGAGCACTGAAGCTTTCTTT. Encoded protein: CARNPTLDRESTEAFF.

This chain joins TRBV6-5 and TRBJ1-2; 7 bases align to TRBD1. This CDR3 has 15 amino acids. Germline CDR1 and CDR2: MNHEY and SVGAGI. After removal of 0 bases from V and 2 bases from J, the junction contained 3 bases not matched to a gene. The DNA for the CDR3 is TGTGCCAGCAGTTACTCACAGGGGACGAACTATGGCTACACCTTC. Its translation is CASSYSQGTNYGYTF.

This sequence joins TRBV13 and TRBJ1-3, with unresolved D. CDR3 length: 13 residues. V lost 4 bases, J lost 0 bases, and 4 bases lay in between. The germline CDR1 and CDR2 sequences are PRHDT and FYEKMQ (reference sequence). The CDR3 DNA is TGTGCCAGCAGCTGGAGCTCTGGAAACACCATATATTTT. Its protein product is CASSWSSGNTIYF.

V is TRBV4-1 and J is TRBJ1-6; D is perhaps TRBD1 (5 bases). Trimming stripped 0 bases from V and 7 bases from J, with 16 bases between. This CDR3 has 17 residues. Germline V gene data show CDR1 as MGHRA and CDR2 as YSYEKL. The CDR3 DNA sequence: TGCGCCAGCAGCCAAGATCCGGCTGGGGCATGGAATTCACCCCTCCACTTT. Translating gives CASSQDPAGAWNSPLHF.

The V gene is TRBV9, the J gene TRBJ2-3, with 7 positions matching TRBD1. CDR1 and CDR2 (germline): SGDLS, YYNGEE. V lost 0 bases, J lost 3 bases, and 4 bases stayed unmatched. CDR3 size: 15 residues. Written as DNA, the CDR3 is TGTGCCAGCAGCGTAGTGGGACAGCCTACAGATACGCAGTATTTT. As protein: CASSVVGQPTDTQYF.

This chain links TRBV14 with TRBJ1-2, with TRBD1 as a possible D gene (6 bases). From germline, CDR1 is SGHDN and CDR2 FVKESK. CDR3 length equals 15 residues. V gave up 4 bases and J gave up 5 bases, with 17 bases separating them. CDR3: CASSPPRGLGYGYTF. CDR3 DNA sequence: TGTGCCAGCAGCCCTCCGCGGGGGCTGGGATATGGCTACACCTTC.

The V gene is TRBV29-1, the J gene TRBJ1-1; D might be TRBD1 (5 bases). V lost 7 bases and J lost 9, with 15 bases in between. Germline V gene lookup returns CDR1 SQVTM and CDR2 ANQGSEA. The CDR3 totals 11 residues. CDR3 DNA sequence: TGCAGCGGCAGGGTCTCAAACCAAGCTTTCTTT. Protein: CSGRVSNQAFF. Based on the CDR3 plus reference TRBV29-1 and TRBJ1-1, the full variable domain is SAVISQKPSRDICQRGTSLTIQCQVDSQVTMMFWYRQQPGQSLTLIATANQGSEATYESGFVIDKFPISRPNLTFSTLTVSNMSPEDSSIYLCSGRVSNQAFFGQGTRLTVV.

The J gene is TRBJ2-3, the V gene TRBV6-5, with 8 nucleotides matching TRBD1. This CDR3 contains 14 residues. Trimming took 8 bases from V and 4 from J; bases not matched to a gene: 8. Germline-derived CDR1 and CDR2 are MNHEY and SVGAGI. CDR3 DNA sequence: TGTGCCAGCGTCGACAGGGGTGCGGCAGATACGCAGTATTTT. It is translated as CASVDRGAADTQYF.

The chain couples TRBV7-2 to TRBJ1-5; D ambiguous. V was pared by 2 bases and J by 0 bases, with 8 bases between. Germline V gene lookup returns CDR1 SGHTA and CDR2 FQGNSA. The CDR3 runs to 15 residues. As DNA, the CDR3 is TGTGCCAGCAGCTTATGGGCTTCTAGCAATCAGCCCCAGCATTTT. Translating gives CASSLWASSNQPQHF.

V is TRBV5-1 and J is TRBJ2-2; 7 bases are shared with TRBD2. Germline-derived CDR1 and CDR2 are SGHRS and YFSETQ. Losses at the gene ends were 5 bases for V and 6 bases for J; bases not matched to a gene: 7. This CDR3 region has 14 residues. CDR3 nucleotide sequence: TGCGCCAGCAGAGCGGGGTTTAATTCCGGGGAGCTGTTTTTT. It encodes CASRAGFNSGELFF.

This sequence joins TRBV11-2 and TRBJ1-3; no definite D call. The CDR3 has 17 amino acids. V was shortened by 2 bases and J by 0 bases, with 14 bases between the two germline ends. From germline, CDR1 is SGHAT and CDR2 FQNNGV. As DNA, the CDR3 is TGTGCCAGCAGCTTATTCTCGGCAGGCACCTCTGGAAACACCATATATTTT. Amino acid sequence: CASSLFSAGTSGNTIYF.